These T cell receptor beta chains were read from a single sample in a study of Ad26.COV2.S vaccination and SARS-CoV-2 variants. Using immunoSEQ multiplex PCR, the repertoire was profiled, and TCRdb retains in-frame clones only, with some absent. The data hold tens of thousands of clones, with roughly 80% observed a single time. Sequenced here: peripheral blood, sampled after recovery from COVID-19. The receptors come from a human donor who had recovered from COVID-19. CDR3s include the opening cysteine and the closing phenylalanine or tryptophan. Fields, in order: J gene, clone size, V gene, D gene, CDR3 DNA, CDR3 protein. A D gene is named only where the DNA matches it firmly. Some rows have no size entry. The others give once, few or many, or a class for an expanded clone.

J: TRBJ1-1; size: .; V: TRBV20-1; D: .; DNA: TGCAGTGCTAAGATTGGGACTGAAGCTTTCTTT; CDR3: CSAKIGTEAFF
J: TRBJ1-2; size: .; V: TRBV28; D: .; DNA: TGTGCCAGCAGTTTATCTGCACAATGGGGCTACACCTTC; CDR3: CASSLSAQWGYTF
J: TRBJ2-4; size: .; V: TRBV5-1; D: TRBD1; DNA: TGCGCCAGCAGCTTGCAGGGGGCACCCAAAAACATTCAGTACTTC; CDR3: CASSLQGAPKNIQYF
J: TRBJ1-3; size: few; V: TRBV2; D: .; DNA: TGTGCCCAAAGGCGGAGACAACGCCACTCTGGAAACACCATATATTTT; CDR3: CAQRRRQRHSGNTIYF
J: TRBJ2-7; size: .; V: TRBV5-1; D: TRBD2; DNA: TGCGCCAGCAGCTTTCCGGGACTAGCGGGAGGGCCTCGGGGCGAGCAGTACTTC; CDR3: CASSFPGLAGGPRGEQYF
J: TRBJ1-1; size: .; V: TRBV29-1; D: .; DNA: TGCAGCGTTGAAAGAGGAGGGGTTGGGACTGAAGCTTTCTTT; CDR3: CSVERGGVGTEAFF
J: TRBJ1-5; size: .; V: TRBV7-2; D: .; DNA: TGTGCCAGCAGCTTAGGAGGAGGGGTCGGTCAGCCCCAGCATTTT; CDR3: CASSLGGGVGQPQHF
J: TRBJ2-7; size: .; V: TRBV24-1; D: .; DNA: TGTGCCACCAGTGTGGGCAGTTCCTACGAGCAGTACTTC; CDR3: CATSVGSSYEQYF
J: TRBJ2-3; size: once; V: TRBV24-1; D: .; DNA: TGTGCCACCAGTGATTCCTCTCAACACGGGACCCAAGATACGCAGTATTTT; CDR3: CATSDSSQHGTQDTQYF
J: TRBJ2-2; size: once; V: TRBV7-9; D: .; DNA: TGTGCCAGCAGCCCGGTGACCGGGGAGCTGTTTTTT; CDR3: CASSPVTGELFF
J: TRBJ2-4; size: .; V: TRBV6-1; D: .; DNA: TGTGCCAGCAGTGAGGGGGGTTTAGCCAAAAACATTCAGTACTTC; CDR3: CASSEGGLAKNIQYF
J: TRBJ1-3; size: .; V: TRBV30; D: TRBD1; DNA: TGTGCCTGGAGTGCGGTGGGACAGGGGGCTTATGGAAACACCATATATTTT; CDR3: CAWSAVGQGAYGNTIYF
J: TRBJ2-5; size: .; V: TRBV28; D: TRBD2; DNA: TGTGCCAGCAGCCCCGGACTAGCGGGAGGCCCTTTCCAAGAGACCCAGTACTTC; CDR3: CASSPGLAGGPFQETQYF
J: TRBJ1-1; size: .; V: TRBV9; D: .; DNA: TGTGCCAGCAGCGTAGACGTCAGGAGTACGACTGAAGCTTTCTTT; CDR3: CASSVDVRSTTEAFF
J: TRBJ1-6; size: .; V: TRBV30; D: .; DNA: TGTGCCTGGAGTGTACAGCCCGGGACTGGCAATTCACCCCTCCACTTT; CDR3: CAWSVQPGTGNSPLHF
J: TRBJ2-7; size: .; V: TRBV5-1; D: .; DNA: TGCGCCAGCAGCTACGACCGAGACAGCCCGCTCTACGAGCAGTACTTC; CDR3: CASSYDRDSPLYEQYF
J: TRBJ2-5; size: .; V: TRBV25-1; D: TRBD1; DNA: TGTGCCAGCAGCCACAGGGGAGAGACCCAGTACTTC; CDR3: CASSHRGETQYF
J: TRBJ1-4; size: .; V: TRBV7-9; D: .; DNA: TGTGCCAGCAGCTTGGACGGGAATGAAAAACTGTTTTTT; CDR3: CASSLDGNEKLFF
J: TRBJ2-3; size: .; V: TRBV6-5; D: TRBD2; DNA: TGTGCCAGCACCGCACTAGCGGGCACAGATACGCAGTATTTT; CDR3: CASTALAGTDTQYF
J: TRBJ2-1; size: .; V: TRBV11-3; D: TRBD1; DNA: TGTGCCAGCAGCTCCCTTTCTGCTGGGACAGGGGTTCATGAGCAGTTCTTC; CDR3: CASSSLSAGTGVHEQFF
J: TRBJ2-7; size: .; V: TRBV19; D: .; DNA: TGTGCCAGTAGGGCAGGCCCGGGCGAGCAGTACTTC; CDR3: CASRAGPGEQYF
J: TRBJ1-5; size: .; V: TRBV30; D: .; DNA: TGTGCCTGGAGTGTCAGGAGGGACAATAGCAATCAGCCCCAGCATTTT; CDR3: CAWSVRRDNSNQPQHF
J: TRBJ1-1; size: .; V: TRBV20-1; D: .; DNA: TGCAGTGCCTCCATAACTGAAGCTTTCTTT; CDR3: CSASITEAFF
J: TRBJ1-1; size: .; V: TRBV7-8; D: TRBD1; DNA: TGTGCCAGCAGCAAAGGGACAGGGGAGATGAACACTGAAGCTTTCTTT; CDR3: CASSKGTGEMNTEAFF
J: TRBJ1-1; size: few; V: TRBV19; D: .; DNA: TGTGCCAGTAGTTTGACCCTGAACACTGAAGCTTTCTTT; CDR3: CASSLTLNTEAFF